Here is one T cell receptor beta chain with its context. The record originates from a study of blood T cell repertoires in COVID-19. Study-level background: Some COVID-19 samples were acute and others convalescent; all came from the United States, Italy and Spain. The analysed material was cDNA or gDNA that came from T cells, B-cell-depleted T cells, or PBMCs.

Per the authors' pipeline: From reference gene primer amplification, estimates of nucleated cell counts were derived. Some clones are missing from TCRdb's copy, which holds only in-frame ones; the method was immunoSEQ multiplex PCR. V and J calls and clone size are given by that table; D and trimming were obtained from the DNA. The sample shows some 240,000 clones, approximately 78% of them seen only once. The sample comprised peripheral blood. This receptor was obtained from a woman aged 55-69 years with active or convalescent COVID-19.

As DNA, the CDR3 is TGTGCCAGCTCACCACCGACAGGGGGCATCACAGATACGCAGTATTTT. It specifies CASSPPTGGITDTQYF. This rearrangement joins TRBV18 to TRBJ2-3, with 10 bases aligning to TRBD1. V trimming: 0 bases; J trimming: 2 bases; junction bases outside the gene matches: 2. The CDR3 is 16 residues long. CDR1 and CDR2 (germline): KGHSH, LQKENI.